Following are 20 T cell receptor beta chains from one sample sequenced in a study of early T cells in non-severe SARS-CoV-2 infection. TCRdb re-called the 5' RACE reads through MiXCR, storing one row per CDR3 protein. The sample consists of about 80,000 distinct CDR3 sequences, about 9.6% of them appearing once. Sequences were obtained from whole blood. Receptors were obtained from an adult who was a healthcare worker with PCR-confirmed SARS-CoV-2 infection or an uninfected control (not recorded which).

The rearrangement uses TRBV28 and TRBJ2-7, with D unclear. Germline V gene lookup returns CDR1 MDHEN and CDR2 SYDVKM. V lost 1 base and J 3 bases, leaving 4 bases between the germline ends. The length of the CDR3 is 12 residues. The CDR3 here is CASSLFDYEQYF. The CDR3 DNA reads as TGTGCCAGCAGTTTATTTGACTACGAGCAGTACTTC.

The rearrangement joins TRBV15 to TRBJ2-4; TRBD2 matches 9 bases. The CDR3 has 17 residues. Germline CDR1 LNHNV, CDR2 YYDKDF (reference sequence). Trimming removed 1 base from V and 1 base from J; junction bases left unmatched: 5. CDR3 region: CATSRVAGAGAKNIQYF. Here the CDR3 DNA reads TGTGCCACCAGCAGAGTAGCGGGAGCGGGGGCCAAAAACATTCAGTACTTC.

J is TRBJ2-1 and V is TRBV6-6; 7 bases are a match to TRBD2. The CDR3 consists of 14 residues. Germline trimming cut 6 bases from V and 5 bases from J; bases unmatched to any gene: 7. Germline V gene data show CDR1 as MNHNY and CDR2 as SVGAGI (reference sequence). This CDR3 reads CASSIGTTDNEQFF. In DNA, the CDR3 is TGTGCCAGCAGCATCGGGACTACGGACAATGAGCAGTTCTTC.

This clonotype has more than one count but fewer than ten. This chain joins TRBV5-1 and TRBJ2-7; D call uncertain. Trimming left V 0 bases short and J 3 bases short, with 13 bases between. The CDR3 has 15 amino acids. CDR1 and CDR2 from the germline V gene are SGHRS and YFSETQ. CDR3 nucleotide sequence: TGCGCCAGCAGCTTGGGTACCCCCTCCCACTACGAGCAGTACTTC. It codes for CASSLGTPSHYEQYF.

This clonotype was picked up many times. The V call is TRBV2, the J call TRBJ2-2, with D possibly being TRBD1 or TRBD2 (5 bases each). Trimming cost V 2 bases and J 2 bases, with 15 bases left between them. The V gene's germline CDR1 is SNHLY and CDR2 FYNNEI. The CDR3 is 17 amino acids. Here the CDR3 reads CASSESPGTANTGELFF. The CDR3 DNA is TGTGCCAGCAGTGAATCCCCAGGGACGGCCAACACCGGGGAGCTGTTTTTT.

The chain uses TRBV5-6 and TRBJ2-3; perhaps D is TRBD1 or TRBD2 (5 bases each). V lost 3 bases to trimming and J lost 7 bases, with 12 bases between them. The CDR3 runs 13 residues. The V gene's germline CDR1 is SGHDT and CDR2 YYEEEE. The CDR3 is CASSYPGTNTQYF. The CDR3, as DNA: TGTGCCAGCAGCTACCCTGGGACCAATACGCAGTATTTT.

The genes are TRBV20-1 and TRBJ1-1; 7 nucleotides line up with TRBD1. Germline V gene data show CDR1 as DFQATT and CDR2 as SNEGSKA (reference sequence). CDR3 length: 15 residues. The CDR3 loop is CTPRQGPASNTEAFF. CDR3 sequence (DNA): TGCACCCCAAGACAGGGACCCGCCTCGAACACTGAAGCTTTCTTT.

This clonotype was found many times. The chain links TRBV28 to TRBJ2-1; TRBD2 matches at 11 bases. The V gene's germline CDR1 is MDHEN and CDR2 SYDVKM. V was pared by 4 bases and J by 15 bases, with 17 bases of the junction left unmatched. The CDR3 covers 16 residues. This CDR3 reads CASSSGTSGGLLNSFF. DNA of the CDR3: TGTGCCAGCAGTTCAGGGACTAGCGGTGGCCTCCTTAATTCGTTCTTC.

This sequence joins TRBV27 and TRBJ2-3; 9 bases align to TRBD2. V dropped 6 bases and J dropped 4; count of bases not matched to a gene: 14. From germline, CDR1 is MNHEY and CDR2 SMNVEV (reference sequence). The CDR3 extends over 17 amino acids. The CDR3 loop is CASSLRAREGLPDTQYF. The CDR3 DNA sequence: TGTGCCAGCAGCCTTCGCGCGCGGGAGGGCCTCCCAGATACGCAGTATTTT.

This clonotype showed up many times. The rearrangement joins TRBV14 to TRBJ2-5; D not resolved. The CDR3 sequence is 12 residues long. Trimming cost V 4 bases and J 6 bases, with 9 bases left between them. Germline V gives CDR1 SGHDN, CDR2 FVKESK. CDR3 DNA sequence: TGTGCCAGCAGCCGTTCCCCTAAGACCCAGTACTTC. Amino acid sequence: CASSRSPKTQYF.

This clonotype appeared a few times. The chain combines TRBV6-1 with TRBJ2-3; the D gene is possibly TRBD2 (7 bases). The CDR3 is 15 amino acids. Germline-derived CDR1 and CDR2 are MNHNS and SASEGT. Trimming took 3 bases from V and 1 from J, leaving 11 bases between them. The CDR3: CASSDGRGRTDTQYF. The CDR3 DNA sequence: TGTGCCAGCAGTGATGGGCGGGGGCGCACAGATACGCAGTATTTT.

CDR3 in DNA: TGTGCCAGCAGTTTATTCAACCCCGGGGGCACTGAAGCTTTCTTT. As protein: CASSLFNPGGTEAFF. The V call is TRBV28, the J call TRBJ1-1, with D tentatively TRBD1 (5 bases). The CDR3 is made up of 15 amino acids. Between the trimmed V and J ends, which lost 1 base and 4 bases, there was a span of 13 bases. The germline gives CDR1 MDHEN, CDR2 SYDVKM.

This clonotype was detected ten times or more. This rearrangement joins TRBV12-3 or TRBV12-4 to TRBJ1-5; D gene ambiguous. The CDR3 spans 14 residues. V lost 5 bases to trimming and J lost 7 bases, with 15 bases between them. The CDR3, as DNA: TGTGCCAGCAGTCCAGGCTGGGTTGGACAGCCCCAGCATTTT. Encoded protein: CASSPGWVGQPQHF.

On this clonotype: A much larger clone is a single base away; this may be a read error. As the CDR3 is not closed by the conserved phenylalanine or tryptophan, this likely results from a read error. This chain uses TRBV13 with TRBJ2-3; TRBD2 is a possible D gene (6 bases). Looked up from germline, CDR1 is PRHDT and CDR2 is FYEKMQ (reference sequence). The CDR3 runs to 19 residues. V lost 3 bases to trimming and J lost 1 base, with 23 bases between them. The CDR3 DNA reads as TGTGCCAGCAGCTTCACTTCACCCGGGGTTAGCGGACGCACAGATACGCAGTATTAT. The encoded protein is CASSFTSPGVSGRTDTQYY.

At least ten counts were recorded for this clonotype. The V call is TRBV28, the J call TRBJ1-5, with TRBD1 identical over 11 bases. The V gene's germline CDR1 is MDHEN and CDR2 SYDVKM. V dropped 5 bases and J dropped 6; count of bases not matched to a gene: 9. The CDR3 is made up of 16 amino acids. Here the CDR3 reads CASSPSDRGRGQPQHF. DNA of the CDR3: TGTGCCAGCAGTCCCTCGGACAGGGGGCGCGGTCAGCCCCAGCATTTT.

The chain carries TRBV2 and TRBJ2-5, with TRBD2 matching over 8 bases. Trimming cost V 4 bases and J 1 base; bases outside gene matches: 5. This CDR3 is 15 amino acids long. Looked up from germline, CDR1 is SNHLY and CDR2 is FYNNEI. CDR3 in amino acids: CASSGLAGRQETQYF. The CDR3, as DNA: TGTGCCAGCAGTGGGCTAGCGGGTCGCCAAGAGACCCAGTACTTC.

The chain carries TRBV28 and TRBJ2-5; weak D call: TRBD1 (5 bases). The V end lost 6 bases, the J end lost 7 bases, and 18 bases lay between the germline ends. Germline assignment: CDR1 MDHEN and CDR2 SYDVKM. The CDR3 is 14 residues long. This CDR3 is CASRPEIFQGTQYF. DNA of the CDR3: TGTGCCAGCAGACCCGAGATTTTCCAGGGGACCCAGTACTTC.

The chain is built from TRBV18 and TRBJ1-5; D remains unclear. Germline V gene data show CDR1 as KGHSH and CDR2 as LQKENI. The CDR3 extends over 13 amino acids. V shed 3 bases and J shed 10 bases, with 13 bases lying between them. The CDR3 spells CASSPGNFIPQHF. The CDR3 nucleotides read TGTGCCAGCTCACCCGGGAACTTCATACCCCAGCATTTT.

This clonotype was observed many times. This sequence joins TRBV2 and TRBJ2-6; D not certain. Trimming cost V 8 bases and J 2 bases, with 10 bases left between them. This CDR3 region has 14 residues. Germline-derived CDR1 and CDR2 are SNHLY and FYNNEI. CDR3 in amino acids: CASLLSPGANVLTF. The CDR3 nucleotides are TGTGCCAGCCTACTATCGCCTGGGGCCAACGTCCTGACTTTC.

This clonotype was seen ten or more times. The V and J genes are TRBV28 and TRBJ2-3; 7 bases are a match to TRBD2. V lost 2 bases, J lost 2 bases, and 10 bases stayed unmatched. Germline CDR1 is MDHEN and CDR2 is SYDVKM. The CDR3 loop spans 17 amino acids. In nucleotides, the CDR3 is TGTGCCAGCAGTTTAGTGGGGCTAGCGGAAAACACAGATACGCAGTATTTT. It codes for CASSLVGLAENTDTQYF. The full variable domain, with the rest looked up from reference TRBV28 and TRBJ2-3, is DVKVTQSSRYLVKRTGEKVFLECVQDMDHENMFWYRQDPGLGLRLIYFSYDVKMKEKGDIPEGYSVSREKKERFSLILESASTNQTSMYLCASSLVGLAENTDTQYFGPGTRLTVL.